This T cell receptor (beta chain) was profiled in a study of blood T cell repertoires in COVID-19. Study details: Material from acute and convalescent COVID-19 was sourced from the United States, Italy and Spain.

TCRdb's copy holds only in-frame clones and misses some; the assay was immunoSEQ multiplex PCR. Seen here are about 250,000 clones, 85% to 90% observed once, and the top ten hold over 1.1%. The CDR3 runs 14 residues. Trimming cost V 4 bases and J 5 bases; bases outside gene matches: 7. Germline V CDR1 and CDR2: LGHDT, YNNKEL (reference sequence). The receptor's source is an older man with acute or convalescent COVID-19. The chain carries TRBV3-1 (or the pseudogene TRBV3-2) and TRBJ1-1; 7 positions agree with TRBD1. The sequenced sample was peripheral blood. The CDR3 loop is CASSLRDRGTEAFF. The DNA of the CDR3 is TGTGCCAGCAGCCTCCGGGACAGAGGGACTGAAGCTTTCTTT.